This TCR beta chain was sequenced for a study of blood T cell repertoires in COVID-19. CDR1 and CDR2 (germline): LGHDT, YNNKEL (reference sequence). The CDR3 runs 16 residues. The V segment lost 4 bases and the J segment 2 bases; nucleotides outside the gene matches: 10. This table comes from immunoSEQ multiplex PCR, and its TCRdb copy is limited to in-frame clones, with some not included. The sample records around 100,000 clones, around four fifths being singletons. The receptor's source is a man between 65 and 85 years old with active or convalescent COVID-19. Material: peripheral blood. The J gene is TRBJ2-5, the V gene TRBV3-1 (or the pseudogene TRBV3-2), with 7 bases fitting TRBD2. The CDR3 spells CASSLAGDPLQETQYF. The CDR3 DNA sequence: TGTGCCAGCAGCCTCGCGGGAGACCCCCTACAAGAGACCCAGTACTTC.